This TCR beta chain was obtained from a study of blood T cell dynamics during melanoma immunotherapy. Study at large: First-line therapy was either pembrolizumab or nivolumab with ipilimumab for metastatic melanoma.

Libraries were prepared by immunoSEQ multiplex PCR; TCRdb keeps only in-frame clonotypes and omits some of them. The sample carries roughly 5,900 clones, approximately 84% recorded once. The time point: week 3, after first cycle of checkpoint inhibitor. At 12 weeks after first infusion, RECIST 1.1 defined response for most patients. This receptor was identified in a human donor with melanoma. This sample comprised blood, obtained from a patient treated with checkpoint blockade.

The CDR3: CASSPSGGFSGNTIYF. In DNA form, the CDR3 reads TGTGCCAGCAGTCCTAGTGGGGGCTTCTCTGGAAACACCATATATTTT. The chain couples TRBV28 to TRBJ1-3, with D possibly TRBD1 on 6 matching bases. CDR1 is MDHEN and CDR2 is SYDVKM in the germline V gene. The CDR3 loop spans 16 amino acids. V shed 5 bases and J shed 0 bases, with 14 bases lying between them. Full variable domain (remainder filled in from reference TRBV28 and TRBJ1-3): DVKVTQSSRYLVKRTGEKVFLECVQDMDHENMFWYRQDPGLGLRLIYFSYDVKMKEKGDIPEGYSVSREKKERFSLILESASTNQTSMYLCASSPSGGFSGNTIYFGEGSWLTVV.